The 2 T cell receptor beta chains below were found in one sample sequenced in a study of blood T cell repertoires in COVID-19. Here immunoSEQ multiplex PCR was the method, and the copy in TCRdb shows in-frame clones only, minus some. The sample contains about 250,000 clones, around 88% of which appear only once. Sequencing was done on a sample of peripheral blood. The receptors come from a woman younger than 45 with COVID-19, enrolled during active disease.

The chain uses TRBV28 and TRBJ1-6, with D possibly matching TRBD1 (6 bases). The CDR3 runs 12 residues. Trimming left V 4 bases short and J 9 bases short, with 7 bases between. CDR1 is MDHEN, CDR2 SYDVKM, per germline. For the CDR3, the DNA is TGTGCCAGCAGTTCCAGGGGTTCACCCCTCCACTTT. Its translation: CASSSRGSPLHF.

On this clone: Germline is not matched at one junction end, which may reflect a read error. CDR3 in amino acids: CASSDRDRVLF. DNA of the CDR3: TGTGCCAGCAGCGACCGGGACAGAGTCCTCTTC. J is TRBJ2-7 and V is TRBV6-2 or TRBV6-3; 7 nucleotides agree with TRBD1. CDR1 and CDR2 (germline): MNHEY, SVGEGT. The CDR3 contains 11 residues.